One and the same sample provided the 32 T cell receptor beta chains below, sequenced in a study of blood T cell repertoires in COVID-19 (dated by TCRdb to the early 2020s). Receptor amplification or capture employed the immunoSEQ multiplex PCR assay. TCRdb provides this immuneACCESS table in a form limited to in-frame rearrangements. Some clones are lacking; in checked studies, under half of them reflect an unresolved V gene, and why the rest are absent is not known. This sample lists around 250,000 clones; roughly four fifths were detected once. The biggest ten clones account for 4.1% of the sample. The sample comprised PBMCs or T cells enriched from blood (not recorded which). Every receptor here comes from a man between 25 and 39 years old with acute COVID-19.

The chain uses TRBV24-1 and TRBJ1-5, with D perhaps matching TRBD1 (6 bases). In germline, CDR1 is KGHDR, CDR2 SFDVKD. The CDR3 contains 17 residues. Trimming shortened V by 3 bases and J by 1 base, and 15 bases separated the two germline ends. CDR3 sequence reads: CATSDPRRGSSNQPQHF. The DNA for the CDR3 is TGTGCCACCAGTGATCCCCGCAGGGGAAGCAGCAATCAGCCCCAGCATTTT.

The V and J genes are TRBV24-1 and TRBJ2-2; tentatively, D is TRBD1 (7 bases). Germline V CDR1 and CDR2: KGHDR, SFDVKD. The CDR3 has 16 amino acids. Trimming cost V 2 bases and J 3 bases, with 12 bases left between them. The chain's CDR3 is CATSDWRRGDTGELFF. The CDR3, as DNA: TGTGCCACCAGTGATTGGCGCAGGGGGGACACCGGGGAGCTGTTTTTT.

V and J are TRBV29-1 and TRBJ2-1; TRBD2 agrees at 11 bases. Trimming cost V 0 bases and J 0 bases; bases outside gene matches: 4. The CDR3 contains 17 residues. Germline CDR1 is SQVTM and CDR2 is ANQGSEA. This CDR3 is CSVEEPTSGDSYNEQFF. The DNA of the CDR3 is TGCAGCGTTGAAGAACCGACTAGCGGGGACTCCTACAATGAGCAGTTCTTC.

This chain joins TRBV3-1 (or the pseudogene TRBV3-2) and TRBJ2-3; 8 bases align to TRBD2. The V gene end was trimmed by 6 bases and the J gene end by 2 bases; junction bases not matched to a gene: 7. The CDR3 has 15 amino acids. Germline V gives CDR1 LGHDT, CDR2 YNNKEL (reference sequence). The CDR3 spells CASSRLAGHTDTQYF. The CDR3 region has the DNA TGTGCCAGCAGTCGGCTAGCGGGTCACACAGATACGCAGTATTTT.

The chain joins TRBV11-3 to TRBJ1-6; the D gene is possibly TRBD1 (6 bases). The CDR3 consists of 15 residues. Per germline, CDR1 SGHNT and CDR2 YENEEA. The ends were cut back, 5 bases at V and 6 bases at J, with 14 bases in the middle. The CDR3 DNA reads TGTGCCAGCAGCGCGCTACAGGGTAGTAATTCACCCCTCCACTTT. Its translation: CASSALQGSNSPLHF.

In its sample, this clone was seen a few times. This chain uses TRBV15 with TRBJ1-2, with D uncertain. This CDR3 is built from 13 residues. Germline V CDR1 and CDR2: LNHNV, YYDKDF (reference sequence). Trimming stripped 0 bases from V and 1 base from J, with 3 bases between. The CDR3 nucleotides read TGTGCCACCAGCAGAGATCATAACTATGGCTACACCTTC. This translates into CATSRDHNYGYTF.

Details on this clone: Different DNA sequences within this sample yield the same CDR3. The chain's CDR3 is CASSLGTANEQFF. Here the CDR3 DNA reads TGTGCCAGCAGCCTCGGGACAGCTAATGAGCAGTTCTTC. This rearrangement joins TRBV11-3 to TRBJ2-1, with 7 bases aligning to TRBD1. V gave up 5 bases and J gave up 7 bases; unmatched junction bases: 5. This CDR3 contains 13 residues. Germline assignment: CDR1 SGHNT and CDR2 YENEEA.

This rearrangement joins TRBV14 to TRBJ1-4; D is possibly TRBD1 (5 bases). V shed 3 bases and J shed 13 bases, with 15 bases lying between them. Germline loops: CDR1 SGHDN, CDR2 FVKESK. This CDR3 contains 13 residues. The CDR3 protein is CASSHLRGIGLFF. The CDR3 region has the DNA TGTGCCAGCAGCCATTTAAGGGGAATCGGACTGTTTTTT.

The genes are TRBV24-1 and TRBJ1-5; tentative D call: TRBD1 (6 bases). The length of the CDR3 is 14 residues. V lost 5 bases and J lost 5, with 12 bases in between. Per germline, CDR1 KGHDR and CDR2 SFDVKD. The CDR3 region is CATSGNRVDQPQHF. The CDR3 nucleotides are TGTGCCACCAGTGGTAACAGGGTGGATCAGCCCCAGCATTTT.

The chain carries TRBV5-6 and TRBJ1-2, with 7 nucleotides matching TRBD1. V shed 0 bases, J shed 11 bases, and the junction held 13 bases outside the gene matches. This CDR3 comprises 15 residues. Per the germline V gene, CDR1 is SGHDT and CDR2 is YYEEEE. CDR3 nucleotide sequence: TGTGCCAGCAGCTTGGGTAGGGGTCGACAGGGAGGTTACACCTTC. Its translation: CASSLGRGRQGGYTF.

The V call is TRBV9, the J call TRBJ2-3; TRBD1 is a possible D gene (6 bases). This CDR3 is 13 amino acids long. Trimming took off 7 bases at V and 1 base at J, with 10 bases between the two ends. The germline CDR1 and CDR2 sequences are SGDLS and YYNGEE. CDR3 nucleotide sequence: TGTGCCAGCCGAGGGGGAGGCACAGATACGCAGTATTTT. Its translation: CASRGGGTDTQYF.

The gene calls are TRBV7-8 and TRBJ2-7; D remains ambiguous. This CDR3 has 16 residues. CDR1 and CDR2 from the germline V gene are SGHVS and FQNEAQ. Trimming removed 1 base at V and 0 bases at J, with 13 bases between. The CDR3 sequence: CASSLEANGGSYEQYV. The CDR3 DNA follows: TGTGCCAGCAGCTTAGAGGCCAACGGCGGCTCCTACGAGCAGTACGTC.

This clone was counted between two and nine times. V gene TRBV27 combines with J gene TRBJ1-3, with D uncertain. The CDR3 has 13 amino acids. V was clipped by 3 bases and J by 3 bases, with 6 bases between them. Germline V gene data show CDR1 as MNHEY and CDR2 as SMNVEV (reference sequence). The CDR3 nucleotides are TGTGCCAGCAGTTTTAACTATGGAAACACCATATATTTT. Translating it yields CASSFNYGNTIYF.

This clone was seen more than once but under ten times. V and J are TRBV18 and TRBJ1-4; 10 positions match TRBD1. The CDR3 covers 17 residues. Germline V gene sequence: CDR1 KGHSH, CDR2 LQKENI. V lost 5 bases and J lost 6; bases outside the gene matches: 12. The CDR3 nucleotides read TGTGCCAGCTCAACGAGGGGACAGGGGCCGAACTATGAAAAACTGTTTTTT. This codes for CASSTRGQGPNYEKLFF.

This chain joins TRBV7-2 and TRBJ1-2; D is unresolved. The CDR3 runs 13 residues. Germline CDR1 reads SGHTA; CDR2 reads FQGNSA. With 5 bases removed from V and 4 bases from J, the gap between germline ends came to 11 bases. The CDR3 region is CASSPSGVYGYTF. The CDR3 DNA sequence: TGTGCCAGCAGCCCATCCGGGGTCTATGGCTACACCTTC.

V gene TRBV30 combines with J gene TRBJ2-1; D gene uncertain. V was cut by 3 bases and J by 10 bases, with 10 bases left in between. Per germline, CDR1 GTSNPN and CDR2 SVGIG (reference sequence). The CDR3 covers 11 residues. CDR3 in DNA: TGTGCCTGGAGAGAGATCTCCGAGCAGTTCTTC. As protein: CAWREISEQFF.

The CDR3 sequence: CAKSKSTLNTEAFF. The DNA for the CDR3 is TGTGCCAAATCTAAGTCCACCTTGAACACTGAAGCTTTCTTT. The chain carries TRBV2 and TRBJ1-1; no reliable D call. V lost 10 bases to trimming and J lost 0 bases, with 15 bases between them. The CDR3 loop spans 14 amino acids. The V gene's germline CDR1 is SNHLY and CDR2 FYNNEI. Filled out from reference TRBV2 and TRBJ1-1, the complete variable domain reads EPEVTQTPSHQVTQMGQEVILRCVPISNHLYFYWYRQILGQKVEFLVSFYNNEISEKSEIFDDQFSVERPDGSNFTLKIRSTKLEDSAMYFCAKSKSTLNTEAFFGQGTRLTVV.

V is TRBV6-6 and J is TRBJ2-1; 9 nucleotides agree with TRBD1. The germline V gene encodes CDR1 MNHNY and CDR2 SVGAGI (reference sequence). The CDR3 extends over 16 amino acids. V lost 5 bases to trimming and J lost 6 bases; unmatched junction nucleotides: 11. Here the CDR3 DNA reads TGTGCCAGCAGTAGCCCCCCGGACAGGGGTTCCAATGAGCAGTTCTTC. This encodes CASSSPPDRGSNEQFF.

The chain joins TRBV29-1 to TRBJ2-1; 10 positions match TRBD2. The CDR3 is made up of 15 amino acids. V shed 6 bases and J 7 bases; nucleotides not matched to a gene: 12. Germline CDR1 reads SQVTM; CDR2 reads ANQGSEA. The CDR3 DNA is TGCAGCGTGGCGACTAGCGGGTCTTCTAGAAATGAGCAGTTCTTC. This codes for CSVATSGSSRNEQFF.

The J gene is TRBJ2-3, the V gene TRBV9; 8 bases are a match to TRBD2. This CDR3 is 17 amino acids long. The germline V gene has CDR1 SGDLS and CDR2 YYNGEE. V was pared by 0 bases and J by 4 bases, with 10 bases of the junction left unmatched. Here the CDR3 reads CASSVVGSGNPADTQYF. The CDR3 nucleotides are TGTGCCAGCAGCGTAGTAGGTAGCGGGAATCCCGCAGATACGCAGTATTTT.

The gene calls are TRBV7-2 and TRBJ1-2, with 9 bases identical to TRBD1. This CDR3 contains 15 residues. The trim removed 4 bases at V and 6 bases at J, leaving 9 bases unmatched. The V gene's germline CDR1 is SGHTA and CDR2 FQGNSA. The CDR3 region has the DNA TGTGCCAGCAGCTCCGCCGGGACAGGGAGGCATGGCTACACCTTC. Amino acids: CASSSAGTGRHGYTF.

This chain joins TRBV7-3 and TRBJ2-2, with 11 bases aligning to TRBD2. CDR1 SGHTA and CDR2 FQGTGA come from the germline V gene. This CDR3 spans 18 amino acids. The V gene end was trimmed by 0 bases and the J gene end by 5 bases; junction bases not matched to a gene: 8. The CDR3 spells CASSLTPLAGGRTGELFF. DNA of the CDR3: TGTGCCAGCAGCTTAACCCCCCTAGCGGGAGGTCGGACCGGGGAGCTGTTTTTT.

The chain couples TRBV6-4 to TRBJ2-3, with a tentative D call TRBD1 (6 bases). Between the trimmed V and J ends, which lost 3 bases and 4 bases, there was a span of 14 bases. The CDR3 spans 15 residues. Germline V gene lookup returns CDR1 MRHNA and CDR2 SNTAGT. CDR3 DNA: TGTGCCAGCAGTGAGTCGTGGGGGCAGGCAGATACGCAGTATTTT. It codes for CASSESWGQADTQYF.

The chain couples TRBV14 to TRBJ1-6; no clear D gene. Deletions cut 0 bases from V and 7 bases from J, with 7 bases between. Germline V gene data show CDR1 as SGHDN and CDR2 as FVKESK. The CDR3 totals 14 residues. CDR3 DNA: TGTGCCAGCAGCCAAGATGTAGTCAATTCACCCCTCCACTTT. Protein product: CASSQDVVNSPLHF.

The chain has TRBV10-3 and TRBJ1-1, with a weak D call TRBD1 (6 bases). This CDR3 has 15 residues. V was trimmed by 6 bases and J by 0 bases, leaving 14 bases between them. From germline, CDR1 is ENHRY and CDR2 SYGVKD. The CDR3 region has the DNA TGTGCCATCAGCGAACCGGGGGGCATGAACACTGAAGCTTTCTTT. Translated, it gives CAISEPGGMNTEAFF.

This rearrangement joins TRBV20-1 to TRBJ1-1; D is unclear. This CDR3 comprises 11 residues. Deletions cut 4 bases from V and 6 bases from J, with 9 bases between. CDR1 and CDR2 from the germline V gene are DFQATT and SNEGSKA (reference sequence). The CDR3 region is CSAIKLPEAFF. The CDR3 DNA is TGCAGTGCTATTAAACTTCCTGAAGCTTTCTTT.

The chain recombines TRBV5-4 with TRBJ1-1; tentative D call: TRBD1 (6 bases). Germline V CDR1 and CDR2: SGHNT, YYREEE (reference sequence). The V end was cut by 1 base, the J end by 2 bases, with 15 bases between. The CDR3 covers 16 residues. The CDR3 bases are TGTGCCAGCAGCTTGAACCTAGGGGGGGGAAACACTGAAGCTTTCTTT. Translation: CASSLNLGGGNTEAFF.

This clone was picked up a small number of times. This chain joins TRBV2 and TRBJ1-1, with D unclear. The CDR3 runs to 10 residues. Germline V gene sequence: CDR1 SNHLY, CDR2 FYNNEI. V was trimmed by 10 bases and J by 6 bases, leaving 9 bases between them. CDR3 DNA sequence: TGTGCCACCAACAGCCCTGAAGCTTTCTTT. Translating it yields CATNSPEAFF.

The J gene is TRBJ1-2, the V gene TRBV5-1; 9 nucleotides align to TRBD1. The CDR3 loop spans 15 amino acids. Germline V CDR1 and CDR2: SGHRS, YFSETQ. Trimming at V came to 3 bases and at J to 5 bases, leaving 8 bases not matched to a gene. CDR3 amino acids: CASSSLPGTGYGYTF. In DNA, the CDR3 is TGCGCCAGCAGCTCACTACCCGGGACAGGGTATGGCTACACCTTC.

The CDR3 sequence: CASSPLGAGDEKLFF. As DNA, the CDR3 is TGTGCCAGCAGCCCCTTGGGGGCAGGAGATGAAAAACTGTTTTTT. The chain recombines TRBV3-1 (or the pseudogene TRBV3-2) with TRBJ1-4; tentative D call: TRBD1 (6 bases). The germline CDR1 and CDR2 sequences are LGHDT and YNNKEL (reference sequence). The CDR3 is 15 amino acids. Trimming shortened V by 4 bases and J by 6 bases, and 15 bases separated the two germline ends.

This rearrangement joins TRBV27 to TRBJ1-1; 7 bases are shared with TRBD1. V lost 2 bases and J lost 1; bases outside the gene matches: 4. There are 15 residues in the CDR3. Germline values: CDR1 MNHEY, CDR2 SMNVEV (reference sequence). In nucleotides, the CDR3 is TGTGCCAGCAGTTTACTTAACAGGGGGAACACTGAAGCTTTCTTT. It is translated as CASSLLNRGNTEAFF.

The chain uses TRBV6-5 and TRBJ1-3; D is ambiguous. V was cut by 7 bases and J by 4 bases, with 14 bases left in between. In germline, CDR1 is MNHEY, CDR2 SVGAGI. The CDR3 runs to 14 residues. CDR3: CASIARGSGNTIYF. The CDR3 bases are TGTGCCAGCATTGCCCGGGGTTCAGGAAACACCATATATTTT.